This TCR beta chain derives from a study of shared clonotypes between healthy human individuals. Background on the study: For every donor, three CD4 naive, three CD4 memory, two CD8 naive and one CD8 memory plates were used.

Regarding this clone: The antigen is undetermined. This specimen includes other DNA sequences encoding the same CDR3.

Findings and limits, study-wide: Sequencing depth was predicted to influence how clonotypes are shared among donors.

Each subset's genomic DNA was shared equally among a number of immunoSEQ plates. Here immunoSEQ multiplex PCR was the method, and the copy in TCRdb shows in-frame clones only, minus some. The sample lists approximately 1.5 million clones, 97% to 99% seen once, with approximately 0.4% in the top ten. This CDR3 is built from 13 residues. Looked up from germline, CDR1 is SGHRS and CDR2 is YFSETQ. Between the trimmed V and J ends, which lost 0 bases and 2 bases, there was a span of 5 bases. Sequenced: naive CD4+ T cells sorted from blood. As for subset: CD45RA+ positively selected. This receptor was taken from a man under 40 in good health. The gene calls are TRBV5-1 and TRBJ1-2; no clear D. CDR3 nucleotides: TGCGCCAGCAGCTTGGAGCCAAACTATGGCTACACCTTC. Protein: CASSLEPNYGYTF.